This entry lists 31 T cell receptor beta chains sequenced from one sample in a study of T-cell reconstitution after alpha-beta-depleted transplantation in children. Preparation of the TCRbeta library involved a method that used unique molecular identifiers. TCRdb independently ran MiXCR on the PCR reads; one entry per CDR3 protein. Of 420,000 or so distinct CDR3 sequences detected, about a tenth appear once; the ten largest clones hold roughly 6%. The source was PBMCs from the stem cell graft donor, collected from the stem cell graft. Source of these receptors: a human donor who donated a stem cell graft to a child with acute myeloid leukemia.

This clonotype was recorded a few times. The CDR3 DNA sequence: TGCAGTGCTAGTCCCTGGACTAGCACTTTGTCGGGAAACATTCAGTACTTC. It codes for CSASPWTSTLSGNIQYF. The J gene is TRBJ2-4, the V gene TRBV20-1; TRBD2 matches 8 bases. Germline CDR1 reads DFQATT; CDR2 reads SNEGSKA (reference sequence). V gave up 3 bases and J gave up 6 bases; unmatched junction bases: 16. The length of the CDR3 is 17 residues.

In DNA, the CDR3 is TGCAGCGTGGAGTTCGGACTCTTGAACACTGAAGCTTTCTTT. Translating it yields CSVEFGLLNTEAFF. V is TRBV29-1 and J is TRBJ1-1, with D unclear. Germline CDR1 and CDR2: SQVTM and ANQGSEA. The CDR3 contains 14 residues. V was cut by 6 bases and J by 0 bases, with 14 bases left in between.

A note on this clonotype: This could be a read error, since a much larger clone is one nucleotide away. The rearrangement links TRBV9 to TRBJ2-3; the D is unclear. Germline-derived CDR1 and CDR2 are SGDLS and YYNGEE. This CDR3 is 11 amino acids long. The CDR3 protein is CASRVEDTQYF. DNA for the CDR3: TGTGCCAGCCGCGTAGAAGATACGCAGTATTTT.

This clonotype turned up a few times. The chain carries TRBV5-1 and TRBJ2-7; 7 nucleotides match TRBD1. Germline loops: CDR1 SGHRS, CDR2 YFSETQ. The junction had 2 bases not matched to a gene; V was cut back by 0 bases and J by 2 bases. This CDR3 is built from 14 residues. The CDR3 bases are TGCGCCAGCAGCTTGGGGGGACAGACCTACGAGCAGTACTTC. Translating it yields CASSLGGQTYEQYF.

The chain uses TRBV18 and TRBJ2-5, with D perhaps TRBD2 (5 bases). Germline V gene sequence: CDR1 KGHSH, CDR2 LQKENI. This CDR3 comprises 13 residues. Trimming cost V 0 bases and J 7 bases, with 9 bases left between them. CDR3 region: CASSPPGRGTQYF. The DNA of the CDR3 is TGTGCCAGCTCACCACCGGGCCGGGGGACCCAGTACTTC. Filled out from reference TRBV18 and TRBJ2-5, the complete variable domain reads NAGVMQNPRHLVRRRGQEARLRCSPMKGHSHVYWYRQLPEEGLKFMVYLQKENIIDESGMPKERFSAEFPKEGPSILRIQQVVRGDSAAYFCASSPPGRGTQYFGPGTRLLVL.

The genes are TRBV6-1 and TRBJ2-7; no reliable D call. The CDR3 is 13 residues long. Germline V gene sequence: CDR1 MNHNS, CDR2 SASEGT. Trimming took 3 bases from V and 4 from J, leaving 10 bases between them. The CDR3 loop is CASSDGEAYEQYV. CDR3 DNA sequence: TGTGCCAGCAGTGATGGGGAAGCTTACGAGCAGTACGTC.

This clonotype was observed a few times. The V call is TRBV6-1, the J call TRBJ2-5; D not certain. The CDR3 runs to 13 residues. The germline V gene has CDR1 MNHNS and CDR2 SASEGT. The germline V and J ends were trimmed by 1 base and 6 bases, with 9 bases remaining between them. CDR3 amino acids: CASSEGRAQTQYF. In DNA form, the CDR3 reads TGTGCCAGCAGTGAAGGAAGGGCGCAGACCCAGTACTTC.

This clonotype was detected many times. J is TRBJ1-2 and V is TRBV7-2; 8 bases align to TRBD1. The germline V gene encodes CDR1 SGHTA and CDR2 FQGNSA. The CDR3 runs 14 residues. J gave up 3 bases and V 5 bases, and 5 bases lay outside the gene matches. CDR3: CASSPTGGDYGYTF. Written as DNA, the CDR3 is TGTGCCAGCAGCCCTACAGGGGGAGACTATGGCTACACCTTC. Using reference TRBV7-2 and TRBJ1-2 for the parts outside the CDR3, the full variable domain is GAGVSQSPSNKVTEKGKDVELRCDPISGHTALYWYRQSLGQGLEFLIYFQGNSAPDKSGLPSDRFSAERTGGSVSTLTIQRTQQEDSAVYLCASSPTGGDYGYTFGSGTRLTVV.

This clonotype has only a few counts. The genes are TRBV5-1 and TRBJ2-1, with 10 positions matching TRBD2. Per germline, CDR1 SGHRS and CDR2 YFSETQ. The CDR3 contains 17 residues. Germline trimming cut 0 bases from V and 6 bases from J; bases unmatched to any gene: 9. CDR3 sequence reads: CASSLAVVAGGGNEQFF. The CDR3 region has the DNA TGCGCCAGCAGCTTGGCCGTGGTAGCGGGAGGAGGCAATGAGCAGTTCTTC.

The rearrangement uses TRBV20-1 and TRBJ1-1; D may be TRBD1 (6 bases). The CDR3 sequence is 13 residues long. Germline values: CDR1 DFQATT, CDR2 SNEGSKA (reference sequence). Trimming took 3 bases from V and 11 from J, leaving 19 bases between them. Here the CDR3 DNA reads TGCAGTGCTAGCGGCGGGACAAGGCCAATCGCTTTCTTT. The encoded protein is CSASGGTRPIAFF.

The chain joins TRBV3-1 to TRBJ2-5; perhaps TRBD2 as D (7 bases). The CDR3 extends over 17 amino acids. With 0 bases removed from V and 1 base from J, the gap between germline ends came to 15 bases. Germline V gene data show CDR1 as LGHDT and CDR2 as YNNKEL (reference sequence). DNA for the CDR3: TGTGCCAGCAGCCAAGATCGGGGAGGGGGGACCCAAGAGACCCAGTACTTC. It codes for CASSQDRGGGTQETQYF.

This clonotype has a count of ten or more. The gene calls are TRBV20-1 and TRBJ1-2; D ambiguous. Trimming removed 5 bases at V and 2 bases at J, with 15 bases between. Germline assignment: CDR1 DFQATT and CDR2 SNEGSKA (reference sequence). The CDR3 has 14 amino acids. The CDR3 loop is CSASDLIGNYGYTF. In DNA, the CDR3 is TGCAGTGCTTCTGACCTAATCGGAAACTATGGCTACACCTTC.

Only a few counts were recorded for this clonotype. DNA for the CDR3: TGCGCCAGCAGCTTGCGGGAGGGCCGGGAGACCCAGTACTTC. It specifies CASSLREGRETQYF. This chain links TRBV5-1 with TRBJ2-5; 8 bases agree with TRBD2. This CDR3 comprises 14 residues. The junction had 4 bases not matched to a gene; V was cut back by 1 base and J by 5 bases. Germline lookup yields CDR1 SGHRS and CDR2 YFSETQ.

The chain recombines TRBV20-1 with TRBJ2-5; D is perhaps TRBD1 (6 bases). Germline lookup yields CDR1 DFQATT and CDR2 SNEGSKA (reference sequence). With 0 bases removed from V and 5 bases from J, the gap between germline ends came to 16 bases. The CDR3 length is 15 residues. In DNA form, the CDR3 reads TGCAGTGCTAGAGATCTTGGCAGGGGTTCTGAGACCCAGTACTTC. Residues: CSARDLGRGSETQYF.

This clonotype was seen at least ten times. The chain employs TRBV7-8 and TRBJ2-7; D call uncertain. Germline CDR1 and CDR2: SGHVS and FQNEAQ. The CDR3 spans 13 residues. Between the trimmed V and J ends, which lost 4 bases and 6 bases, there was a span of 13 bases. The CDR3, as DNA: TGTGCCAGCAGCTCCTTAGCTCCTCTCGAGCAGTACTTC. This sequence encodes CASSSLAPLEQYF.

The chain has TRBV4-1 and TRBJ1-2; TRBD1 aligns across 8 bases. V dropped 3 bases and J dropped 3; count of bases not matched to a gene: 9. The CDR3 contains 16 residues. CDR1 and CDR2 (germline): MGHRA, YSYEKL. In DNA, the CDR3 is TGCGCCAGCAGCCAGACTCTGACAGGGGAGGACTATGGCTACACCTTC. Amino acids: CASSQTLTGEDYGYTF.

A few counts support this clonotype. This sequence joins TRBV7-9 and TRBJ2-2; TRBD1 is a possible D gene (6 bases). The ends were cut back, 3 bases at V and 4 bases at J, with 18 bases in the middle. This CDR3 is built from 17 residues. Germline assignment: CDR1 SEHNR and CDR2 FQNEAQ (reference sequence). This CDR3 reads CASSFGSGHLTTGELFF. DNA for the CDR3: TGTGCCAGCAGCTTCGGATCGGGACACCTGACCACCGGGGAGCTGTTTTTT.

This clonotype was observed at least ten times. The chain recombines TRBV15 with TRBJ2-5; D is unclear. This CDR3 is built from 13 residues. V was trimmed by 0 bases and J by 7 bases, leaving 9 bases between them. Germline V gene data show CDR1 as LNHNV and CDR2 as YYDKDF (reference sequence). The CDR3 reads CATSRDETGTQYF. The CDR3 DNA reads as TGTGCCACCAGCAGAGATGAGACCGGGACCCAGTACTTC.

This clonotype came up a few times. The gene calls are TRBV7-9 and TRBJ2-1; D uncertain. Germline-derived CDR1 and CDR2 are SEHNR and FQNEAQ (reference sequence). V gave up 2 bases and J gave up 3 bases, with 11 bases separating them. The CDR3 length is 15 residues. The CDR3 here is CASSLIEIGYNEQFF. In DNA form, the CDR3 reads TGTGCCAGCAGCTTAATTGAAATCGGCTACAATGAGCAGTTCTTC.

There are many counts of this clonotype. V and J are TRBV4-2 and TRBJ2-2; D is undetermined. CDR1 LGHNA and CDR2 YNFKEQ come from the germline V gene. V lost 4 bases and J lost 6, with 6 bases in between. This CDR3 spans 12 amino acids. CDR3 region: CASSPKAGELFF. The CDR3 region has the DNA TGTGCCAGCAGCCCGAAGGCCGGGGAGCTGTTTTTT.

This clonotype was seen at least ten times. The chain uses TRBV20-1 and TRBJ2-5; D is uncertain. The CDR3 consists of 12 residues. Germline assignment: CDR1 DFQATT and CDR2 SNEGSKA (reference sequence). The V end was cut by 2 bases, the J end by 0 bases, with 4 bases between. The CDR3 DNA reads TGCAGTGCTAGAACAGACCAAGAGACCCAGTACTTC. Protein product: CSARTDQETQYF.

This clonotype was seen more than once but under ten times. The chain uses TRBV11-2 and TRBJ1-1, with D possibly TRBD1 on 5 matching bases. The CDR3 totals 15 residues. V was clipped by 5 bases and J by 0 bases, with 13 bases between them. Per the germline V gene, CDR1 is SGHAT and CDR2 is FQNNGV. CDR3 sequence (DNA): TGTGCCAGCAGCCGAACAGGCTTCATGAACACTGAAGCTTTCTTT. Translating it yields CASSRTGFMNTEAFF. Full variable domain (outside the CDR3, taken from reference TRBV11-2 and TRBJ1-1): EAGVAQSPRYKIIEKRQSVAFWCNPISGHATLYWYQQILGQGPKLLIQFQNNGVVDDSQLPKDRFSAERLKGVDSTLKIQPAKLEDSAVYLCASSRTGFMNTEAFFGQGTRLTVV.

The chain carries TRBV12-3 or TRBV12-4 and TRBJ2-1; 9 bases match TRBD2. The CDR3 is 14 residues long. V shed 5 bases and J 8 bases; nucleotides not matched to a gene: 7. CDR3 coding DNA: TGTGCCAGCAGTGCGACCGGGACTAGCCATGAGCAGTTCTTC. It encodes CASSATGTSHEQFF.

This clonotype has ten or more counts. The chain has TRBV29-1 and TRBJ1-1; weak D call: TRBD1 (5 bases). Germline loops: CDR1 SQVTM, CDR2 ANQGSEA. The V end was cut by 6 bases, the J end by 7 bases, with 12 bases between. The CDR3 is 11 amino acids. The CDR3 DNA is TGCAGCGTCGGAGGACACCTTGAAGCTTTCTTT. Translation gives CSVGGHLEAFF.

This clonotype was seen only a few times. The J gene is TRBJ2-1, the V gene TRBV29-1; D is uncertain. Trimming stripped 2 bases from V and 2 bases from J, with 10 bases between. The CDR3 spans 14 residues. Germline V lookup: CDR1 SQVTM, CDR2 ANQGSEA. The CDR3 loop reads CSVEWGETYNEQFF. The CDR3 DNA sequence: TGCAGCGTTGAATGGGGTGAAACCTACAATGAGCAGTTCTTC.

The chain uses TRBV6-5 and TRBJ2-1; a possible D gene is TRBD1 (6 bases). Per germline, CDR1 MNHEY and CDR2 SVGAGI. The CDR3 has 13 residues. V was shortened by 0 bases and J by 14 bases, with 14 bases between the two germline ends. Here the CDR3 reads CASSYSGQSSKFF. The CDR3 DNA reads TGTGCCAGCAGTTACTCAGGACAGTCGTCGAAGTTCTTC.

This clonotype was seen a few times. In DNA, the CDR3 is TGTGCCAGCAGCTTAAGGGGGCGGGGGGGCTTGTACAATGAGCAGTTCTTC. It is translated as CASSLRGRGGLYNEQFF. This chain joins TRBV7-3 and TRBJ2-1; TRBD2 matches at 9 bases. Germline V CDR1 and CDR2: SGHTA, FQGTGA. V was clipped by 1 base and J by 4 bases; unmatched bases: 8. There are 17 residues in the CDR3.

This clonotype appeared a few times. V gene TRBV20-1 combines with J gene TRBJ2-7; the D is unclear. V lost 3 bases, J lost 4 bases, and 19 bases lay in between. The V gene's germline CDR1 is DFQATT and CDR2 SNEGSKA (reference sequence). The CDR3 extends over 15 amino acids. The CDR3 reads CSARGRRAISYEQYF. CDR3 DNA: TGCAGTGCTAGGGGTCGTCGGGCCATCTCTTACGAGCAGTACTTC.

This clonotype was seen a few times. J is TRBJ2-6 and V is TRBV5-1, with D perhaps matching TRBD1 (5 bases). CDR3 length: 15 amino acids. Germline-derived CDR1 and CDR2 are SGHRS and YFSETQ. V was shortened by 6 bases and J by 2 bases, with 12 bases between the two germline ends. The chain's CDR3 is CASTQQVAGANVLTF. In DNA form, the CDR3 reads TGCGCCAGCACACAACAGGTAGCTGGGGCCAACGTCCTGACTTTC.

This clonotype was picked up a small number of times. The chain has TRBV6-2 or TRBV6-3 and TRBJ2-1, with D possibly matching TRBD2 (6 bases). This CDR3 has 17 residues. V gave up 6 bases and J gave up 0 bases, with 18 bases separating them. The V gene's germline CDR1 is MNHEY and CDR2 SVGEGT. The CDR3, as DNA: TGTGCCAGCAGACACGGGGAGGCGGGATACTCCTACAATGAGCAGTTCTTC. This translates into CASRHGEAGYSYNEQFF.

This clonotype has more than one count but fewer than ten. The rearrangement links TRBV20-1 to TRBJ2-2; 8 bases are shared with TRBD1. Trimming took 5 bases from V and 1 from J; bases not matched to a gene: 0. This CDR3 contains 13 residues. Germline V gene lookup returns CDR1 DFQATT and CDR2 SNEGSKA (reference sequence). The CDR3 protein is CSAGQGNTGELFF. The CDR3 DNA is TGCAGTGCTGGACAGGGGAACACCGGGGAGCTGTTTTTT.